The 23 T cell receptor beta chains presented below share a single source sample, sequenced in a study of identical twins. TCRdb itself ran the 5' RACE reads through MiXCR, one entry per CDR3 protein. The sample yields 1,800,000 or so distinct CDR3 sequences, 32% seen once. Sequencing was performed on cord blood. The receptors were gathered from a newborn girl in good health.

CDR3: CASSSLVGGRNEQFF. For the CDR3, the DNA is TGCGCCAGCAGCTCCCTAGTAGGGGGAAGGAATGAGCAGTTCTTC. V usage is TRBV5-1 and J usage is TRBJ2-1; weak D call: TRBD1 (6 bases). Trimming removed 3 bases at V and 7 bases at J, with 17 bases between. This CDR3 spans 15 amino acids. Per germline, CDR1 SGHRS and CDR2 YFSETQ. The entire variable domain, with the rest obtained from reference TRBV5-1 and TRBJ2-1, is as follows: KAGVTQTPRYLIKTRGQQVTLSCSPISGHRSVSWYQQTPGQGLQFLFEYFSETQRNKGNFPGRFSGRQFSNSRSEMNVSTLELGDSALYLCASSSLVGGRNEQFFGPGTRLTVL.

The sample holds many counts of this clonotype. The genes are TRBV20-1 and TRBJ2-7; maybe TRBD2 (5 bases). The V gene's germline CDR1 is DFQATT and CDR2 SNEGSKA (reference sequence). The CDR3 is 13 residues long. The CDR3 loop reads CSWSGNQTYEQYF. DNA of the CDR3: TGCAGCTGGTCCGGGAACCAAACCTACGAGCAGTACTTC.

In this sample, this clonotype turned up many times. This rearrangement joins TRBV12-3 or TRBV12-4 to TRBJ1-2; 7 bases map to TRBD1. This CDR3 is 15 amino acids long. V shed 0 bases, J shed 5 bases, and the junction held 6 bases outside the gene matches. Written as DNA, the CDR3 is TGTGCCAGCAGTTTAGCGAAGGGGGCTAGATATGGCTACACCTTC. This gives the protein CASSLAKGARYGYTF.

There are a few counts of this clonotype. V gene TRBV20-1 combines with J gene TRBJ2-3; D possibly corresponds to TRBD2 (6 bases). Germline CDR1 reads DFQATT; CDR2 reads SNEGSKA (reference sequence). CDR3 size: 14 residues. V gave up 3 bases and J gave up 6 bases, with 16 bases separating them. CDR3 DNA sequence: TGCAGTGCTAGTAATCGGCGGGGATCGGATACGCAGTATTTT. It translates to CSASNRRGSDTQYF.

The genes are TRBV5-6 and TRBJ1-2, with D possibly being TRBD1 (5 bases). The V gene's germline CDR1 is SGHDT and CDR2 YYEEEE. The CDR3 is 15 amino acids. V lost 1 base and J lost 5, with 15 bases in between. CDR3 DNA sequence: TGTGCCAGCAGCTTGCCCTCTCCGGGGGTGTATGGCTACACCTTC. This codes for CASSLPSPGVYGYTF. The whole variable domain, filled in from reference TRBV5-6 and TRBJ1-2, reads DAGVTQSPTHLIKTRGQQVTLRCSPKSGHDTVSWYQQALGQGPQFIFQYYEEEERQRGNFPDRFSGHQFPNYSSELNVNALLLGDSALYLCASSLPSPGVYGYTFGSGTRLTVV.

CDR3: CASSSDSEFYEQYF. The CDR3 DNA sequence: TGCGCCAGCAGCTCGGACAGTGAATTTTACGAGCAGTACTTC. The genes are TRBV5-1 and TRBJ2-4; possibly TRBD1 for D (6 bases). Matching the DNA end better, TRBJ2-7 makes the J call doubtful. This CDR3 is 14 amino acids long. The germline V gene has CDR1 SGHRS and CDR2 YFSETQ.

This clonotype came up a few times. The genes are TRBV28 and TRBJ2-7; 8 nucleotides line up with TRBD1. The CDR3 totals 14 residues. Germline CDR1 reads MDHEN; CDR2 reads SYDVKM. After removal of 7 bases from V and 0 bases from J, the junction contained 5 bases not matched to a gene. The CDR3 reads CASKITGGSYEQYF. CDR3 nucleotides: TGTGCCAGCAAAATCACAGGGGGCTCCTACGAGCAGTACTTC. Looking up the rest from reference TRBV28 and TRBJ2-7 gives the full variable domain: DVKVTQSSRYLVKRTGEKVFLECVQDMDHENMFWYRQDPGLGLRLIYFSYDVKMKEKGDIPEGYSVSREKKERFSLILESASTNQTSMYLCASKITGGSYEQYFGPGTRLTVT.

This chain links TRBV20-1 with TRBJ2-3, with D tentatively TRBD2 (7 bases). The length of the CDR3 is 14 residues. CDR1 and CDR2 from the germline V gene are DFQATT and SNEGSKA (reference sequence). The germline V and J ends were trimmed by 3 bases and 4 bases, with 14 bases remaining between them. CDR3 in DNA: TGCAGTGCTAGTTGGCGGGGGCACGCAGATACGCAGTATTTT. This sequence encodes CSASWRGHADTQYF.

The chain uses TRBV9 and TRBJ2-3; 7 bases are a match to TRBD1. The V gene's germline CDR1 is SGDLS and CDR2 YYNGEE. V gave up 0 bases and J gave up 2 bases; unmatched junction bases: 6. This CDR3 is 16 amino acids long. The CDR3 reads CASSVVGRGYTDTQYF. The CDR3, as DNA: TGTGCCAGCAGCGTAGTCGGCAGGGGGTACACAGATACGCAGTATTTT.

In this sample, this clonotype turned up a few times. This sequence joins TRBV12-3 or TRBV12-4 and TRBJ2-7, with 8 positions matching TRBD1. Trimming removed 4 bases from V and 4 bases from J; junction bases left unmatched: 9. The CDR3 covers 15 residues. The CDR3, as DNA: TGTGCCAGCAGTTCTCCCGGACAGGGAAAGTACGAGCAGTACTTC. Its protein product is CASSSPGQGKYEQYF.

There are many counts of this clonotype. The chain is built from TRBV7-9 and TRBJ2-7, with TRBD1 matching 7 bases. The CDR3 consists of 14 residues. Unmatched junction bases numbered 5, after V lost 4 bases and J lost 2 bases. Looked up from germline, CDR1 is SEHNR and CDR2 is FQNEAQ (reference sequence). The CDR3 DNA is TGTGCCAGCAGCTCAAGACAGGGAGCCTACGAGCAGTACTTC. Translating gives CASSSRQGAYEQYF. The full variable domain, rest sourced from reference TRBV7-9 and TRBJ2-7, is DTGVSQNPRHKITKRGQNVTFRCDPISEHNRLYWYRQTLGQGPEFLTYFQNEAQLEKSRLLSDRFSAERPKGSFSTLEIQRTEQGDSAMYLCASSSRQGAYEQYFGPGTRLTVT.

The chain couples TRBV7-8 to TRBJ1-5; D not certain. This CDR3 has 18 amino acids. Germline CDR1 reads SGHVS; CDR2 reads FQNEAQ. V lost 0 bases and J 1 base, leaving 16 bases between the germline ends. In DNA form, the CDR3 reads TGTGCCAGCAGCTTAGCGCGCAGTCCCCTATGGAGCAATCAGCCCCAGCATTTT. Its translation: CASSLARSPLWSNQPQHF. The whole variable domain, remainder taken from reference TRBV7-8 and TRBJ1-5, is GAGVSQSPRYKVAKRGQDVALRCDPISGHVSLFWYQQALGQGPEFLTYFQNEAQLDKSGLPSDRFFAERPEGSVSTLKIQRTQQEDSAVYLCASSLARSPLWSNQPQHFGDGTRLSIL.

The chain carries TRBV20-1 and TRBJ2-5, with D tentatively TRBD2 (5 bases). V gave up 5 bases and J gave up 4 bases, with 17 bases separating them. This CDR3 contains 14 residues. From germline, CDR1 is DFQATT and CDR2 SNEGSKA (reference sequence). The CDR3 protein is CSAYAPGIGETQYF. CDR3 coding DNA: TGCAGTGCTTATGCTCCGGGGATAGGAGAGACCCAGTACTTC.

V usage is TRBV6-2 or TRBV6-3 and J usage is TRBJ1-6, with D hard to call. This CDR3 is 14 amino acids long. Trimming stripped 6 bases from V and 7 bases from J, with 13 bases between. Per the germline V gene, CDR1 is MNHEY and CDR2 is SVGEGT. The CDR3 nucleotides are TGTGCCAGCAGCCGCGATGGGGAAAATTCACCCCTCCACTTT. Protein: CASSRDGENSPLHF.

V gene TRBV27 combines with J gene TRBJ2-3, with TRBD2 matching 9 bases. Germline trimming cut 10 bases from V and 0 bases from J; bases unmatched to any gene: 11. The CDR3 extends over 16 amino acids. Germline V gene data show CDR1 as MNHEY and CDR2 as SMNVEV (reference sequence). The CDR3 loop is CATRWRGGGSTDTQYF. For the CDR3, the DNA is TGTGCCACCCGATGGCGGGGGGGAGGAAGCACAGATACGCAGTATTTT.

This chain joins TRBV4-1 and TRBJ1-2; D unresolved. In germline, CDR1 is MGHRA, CDR2 YSYEKL. This CDR3 is built from 15 residues. V was cut by 1 base and J by 4 bases, with 13 bases left in between. DNA for the CDR3: TGCGCCAGCAGCCAAGGAGCGGAATCAGCCTATGGCTACACCTTC. Amino acid sequence: CASSQGAESAYGYTF.

Many counts were recorded for this clonotype. V is TRBV2 and J is TRBJ2-7; 9 nucleotides line up with TRBD1. The CDR3 has 14 amino acids. Germline V gene sequence: CDR1 SNHLY, CDR2 FYNNEI. V trimming: 4 bases; J trimming: 2 bases; junction bases outside the gene matches: 3. The CDR3 region is CASSGGQGPYEQYF. CDR3 nucleotide sequence: TGTGCCAGCAGTGGGGGACAGGGACCCTACGAGCAGTACTTC. Looking up the rest from reference TRBV2 and TRBJ2-7 gives the full variable domain: EPEVTQTPSHQVTQMGQEVILRCVPISNHLYFYWYRQILGQKVEFLVSFYNNEISEKSEIFDDQFSVERPDGSNFTLKIRSTKLEDSAMYFCASSGGQGPYEQYFGPGTRLTVT.

The V gene is TRBV10-3, the J gene TRBJ2-5; D remains ambiguous. The CDR3 contains 11 residues. The germline CDR1 and CDR2 sequences are ENHRY and SYGVKD. Between the trimmed V and J ends, which lost 4 bases and 11 bases, there was a span of 11 bases. As DNA, the CDR3 is TGTGCCATCAGTGTTTCGAATGAGCAGTACTTC. Protein: CAISVSNEQYF.

The chain employs TRBV20-1 and TRBJ2-7; 9 bases align to TRBD2. The V segment lost 0 bases and the J segment 5 bases; nucleotides outside the gene matches: 11. This CDR3 contains 16 residues. CDR1 and CDR2 (germline): DFQATT, SNEGSKA (reference sequence). CDR3: CSARESLAGAFDEQYF. The CDR3 DNA reads as TGCAGTGCTAGAGAATCACTAGCGGGCGCCTTCGACGAGCAGTACTTC.

As regards this clonotype: One junction end does not reproduce the germline sequence, and a read error may be involved. The rearrangement joins TRBV9 to TRBJ2-1; 9 bases match TRBD2. The germline V gene has CDR1 SGDLS and CDR2 YYNGEE. This CDR3 spans 16 amino acids. Written as DNA, the CDR3 is TGTGCTAGCAGCACACGGACTAGCGAGGGGTTAACTGAGCAGTTCTTC. Residues: CASSTRTSEGLTEQFF.

The chain combines TRBV6-1 with TRBJ2-3, with 11 bases lining up with TRBD2. The CDR3 loop spans 15 amino acids. V lost 2 bases to trimming and J lost 6 bases; unmatched junction nucleotides: 4. The germline CDR1 and CDR2 sequences are MNHNS and SASEGT. CDR3 sequence (DNA): TGTGCCAGCAGTGAAACTAGCGGGAGAGGGGATACGCAGTATTTT. This gives the protein CASSETSGRGDTQYF.

This sequence joins TRBV7-9 and TRBJ2-7; 11 positions match TRBD2. Unmatched junction bases numbered 7, after V lost 0 bases and J lost 0 bases. This CDR3 region has 18 residues. Germline V lookup: CDR1 SEHNR, CDR2 FQNEAQ (reference sequence). The CDR3 here is CASSLAITGTSGSYEQYF. For the CDR3, the DNA is TGTGCCAGCAGCTTAGCGATTACCGGGACTAGCGGCTCCTACGAGCAGTACTTC.

The rearrangement links TRBV18 to TRBJ2-7; D unclear. The J call may be mistaken, given a closer DNA end match to TRBJ2-4. The CDR3 runs 13 residues. The germline gives CDR1 KGHSH, CDR2 LQKENI. The CDR3 DNA reads TGTGCCAGCTCACCACCGACCTCCGACATTCAGTACTTC. This codes for CASSPPTSDIQYF.